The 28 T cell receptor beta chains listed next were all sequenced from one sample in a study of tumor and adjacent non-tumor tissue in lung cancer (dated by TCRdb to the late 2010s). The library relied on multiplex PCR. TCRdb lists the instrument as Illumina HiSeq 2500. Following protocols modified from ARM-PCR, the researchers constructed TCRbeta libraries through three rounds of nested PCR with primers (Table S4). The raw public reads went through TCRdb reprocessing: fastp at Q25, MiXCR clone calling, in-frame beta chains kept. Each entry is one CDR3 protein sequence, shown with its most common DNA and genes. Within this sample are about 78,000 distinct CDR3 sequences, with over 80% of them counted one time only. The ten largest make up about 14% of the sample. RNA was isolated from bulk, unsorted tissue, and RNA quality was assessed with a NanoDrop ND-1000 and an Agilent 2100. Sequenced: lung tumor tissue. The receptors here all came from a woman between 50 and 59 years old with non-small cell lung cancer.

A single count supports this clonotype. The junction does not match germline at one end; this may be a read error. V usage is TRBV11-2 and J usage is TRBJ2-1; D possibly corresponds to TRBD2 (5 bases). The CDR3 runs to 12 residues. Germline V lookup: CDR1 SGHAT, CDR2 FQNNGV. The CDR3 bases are TGTGCCAGTAGCTCCACTAGGGATGAGCAGTGTTTC. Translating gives CASSSTRDEQCF.

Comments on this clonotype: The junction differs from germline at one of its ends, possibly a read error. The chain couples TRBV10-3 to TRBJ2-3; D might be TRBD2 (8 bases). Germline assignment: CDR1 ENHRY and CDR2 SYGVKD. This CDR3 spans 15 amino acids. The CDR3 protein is CAISGGLGGTYTQYF. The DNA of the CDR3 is TGTGCCATAAGTGGGGGACTAGGGGGCACATATACGCAGTATTTT.

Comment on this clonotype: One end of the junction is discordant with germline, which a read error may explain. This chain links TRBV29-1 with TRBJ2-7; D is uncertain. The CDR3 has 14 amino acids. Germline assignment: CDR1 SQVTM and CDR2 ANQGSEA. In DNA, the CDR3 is TGCATCGTTGCCATAAGGCACGAAACCTACGAACAGTACTTC. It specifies CIVAIRHETYEQYF.

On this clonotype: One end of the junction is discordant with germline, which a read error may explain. CDR3 coding DNA: TGTGCCAGCAGGTCGACAGGGGGACTAGGGAGCCACGAGCAGTATTTC. It codes for CASRSTGGLGSHEQYF. This chain uses TRBV27 with TRBJ2-7; the D gene is possibly TRBD1 (9 bases). Germline V CDR1 and CDR2: MNHEY, SMNVEV (reference sequence). The CDR3 loop spans 16 amino acids.

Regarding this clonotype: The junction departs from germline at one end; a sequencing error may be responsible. The CDR3 sequence is CRVRISGTKHFF. The CDR3 region has the DNA TGCAGAGTTCGGATTAGCGGGACCAAGCACTTCTTC. The J gene is TRBJ2-1, the V gene TRBV29-1; 8 bases align to TRBD2. This CDR3 comprises 12 residues. CDR1 is SQVTM, CDR2 ANQGSEA, per germline.

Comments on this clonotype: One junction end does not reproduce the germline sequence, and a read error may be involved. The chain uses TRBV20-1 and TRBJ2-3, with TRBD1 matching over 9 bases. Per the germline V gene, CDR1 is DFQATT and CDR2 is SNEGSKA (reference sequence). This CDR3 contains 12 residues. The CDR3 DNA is TGCAGTGGACAGGGGGACACAGATACGCGGTATTTT. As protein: CSGQGDTDTRYF.

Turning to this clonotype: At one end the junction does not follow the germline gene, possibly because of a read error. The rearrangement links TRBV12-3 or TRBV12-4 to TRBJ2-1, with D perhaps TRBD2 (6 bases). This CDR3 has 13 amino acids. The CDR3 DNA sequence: TGTGCCAGCAGCCCACTAGCAGAGAATGAGCACTTCTTC. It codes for CASSPLAENEHFF.

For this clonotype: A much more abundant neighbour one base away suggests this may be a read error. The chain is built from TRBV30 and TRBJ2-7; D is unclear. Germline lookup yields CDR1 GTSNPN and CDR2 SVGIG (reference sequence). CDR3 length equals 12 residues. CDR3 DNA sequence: TGTACCTGGGATTCTAGGGCCAGCGTCCAGTACTTC. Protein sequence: CTWDSRASVQYF.

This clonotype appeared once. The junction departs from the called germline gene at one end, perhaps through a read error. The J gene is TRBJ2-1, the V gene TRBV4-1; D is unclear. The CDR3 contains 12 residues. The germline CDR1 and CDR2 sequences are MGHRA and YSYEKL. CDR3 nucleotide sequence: TGCGCCAGCAACCAAACCATCAATGAGCAGCACTTC. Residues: CASNQTINEQHF.

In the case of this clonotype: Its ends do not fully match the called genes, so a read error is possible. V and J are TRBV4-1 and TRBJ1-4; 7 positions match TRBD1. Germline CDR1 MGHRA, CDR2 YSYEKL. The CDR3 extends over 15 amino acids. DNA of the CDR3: TGCGTCAGCAGCCTCTCTGGGACAGTGGCTGAAAAACTGTTTTTT. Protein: CVSSLSGTVAEKLFF.

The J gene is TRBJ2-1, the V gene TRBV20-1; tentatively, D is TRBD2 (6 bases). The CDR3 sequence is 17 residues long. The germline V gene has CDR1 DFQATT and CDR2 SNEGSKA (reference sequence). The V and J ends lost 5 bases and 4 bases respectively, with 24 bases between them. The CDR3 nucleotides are TGCAGTGCTCGCTTTCGAACTAGCAGGGTTCATTACAATGAGCAGTTCTTC. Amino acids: CSARFRTSRVHYNEQFF.

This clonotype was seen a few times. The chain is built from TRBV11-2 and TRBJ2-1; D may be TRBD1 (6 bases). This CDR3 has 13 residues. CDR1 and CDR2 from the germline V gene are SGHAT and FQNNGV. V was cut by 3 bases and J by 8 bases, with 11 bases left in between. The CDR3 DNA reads TGTGCCAGCAGCTTGGGACAAACATATGAGCAGTTCTTC. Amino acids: CASSLGQTYEQFF.

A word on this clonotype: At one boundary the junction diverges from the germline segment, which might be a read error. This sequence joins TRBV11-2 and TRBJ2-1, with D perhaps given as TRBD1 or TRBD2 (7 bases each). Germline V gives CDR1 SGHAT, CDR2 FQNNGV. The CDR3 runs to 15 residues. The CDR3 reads CVSNKEGGGYNEQLF. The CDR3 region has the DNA TGTGTCAGCAACAAAGAGGGAGGGGGCTACAATGAGCAGCTCTTC.

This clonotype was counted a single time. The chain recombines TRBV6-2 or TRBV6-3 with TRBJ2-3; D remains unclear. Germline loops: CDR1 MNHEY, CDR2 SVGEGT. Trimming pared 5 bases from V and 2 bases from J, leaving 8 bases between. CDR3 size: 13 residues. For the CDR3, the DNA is TGTGCCAGCAGTATGATCACCACAGATACGCAGTATTTT. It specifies CASSMITTDTQYF.

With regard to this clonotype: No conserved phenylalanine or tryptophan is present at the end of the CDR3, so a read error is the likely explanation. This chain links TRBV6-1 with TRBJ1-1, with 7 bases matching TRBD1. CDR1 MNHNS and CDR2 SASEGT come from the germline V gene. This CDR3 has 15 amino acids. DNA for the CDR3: TGTGCAAGCAGTGAAGGGACAGCCGCCCACAATGAAGCTTTCTTA. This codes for CASSEGTAAHNEAFL.

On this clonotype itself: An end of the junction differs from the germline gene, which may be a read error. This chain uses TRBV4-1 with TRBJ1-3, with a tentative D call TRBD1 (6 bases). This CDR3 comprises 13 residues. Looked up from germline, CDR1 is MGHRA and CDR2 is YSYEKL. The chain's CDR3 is CAGSPGVGSTIYF. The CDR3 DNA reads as TGCGCCGGCAGCCCAGGGGTCGGAAGCACCATATATTTT.

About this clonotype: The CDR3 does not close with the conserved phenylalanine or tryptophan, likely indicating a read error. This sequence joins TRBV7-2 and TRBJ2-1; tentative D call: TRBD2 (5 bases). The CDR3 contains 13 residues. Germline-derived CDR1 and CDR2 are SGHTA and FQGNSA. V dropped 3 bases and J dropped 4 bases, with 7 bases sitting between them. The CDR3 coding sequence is TGTGCCAGCAGCTTGAGCGGATACAATGAGCAGTTCCTC. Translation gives CASSLSGYNEQFL.

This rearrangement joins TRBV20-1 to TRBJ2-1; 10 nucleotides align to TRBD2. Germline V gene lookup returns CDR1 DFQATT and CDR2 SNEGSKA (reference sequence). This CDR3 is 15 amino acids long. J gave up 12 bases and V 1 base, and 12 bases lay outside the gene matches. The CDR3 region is CSARAASGRWGGQFF. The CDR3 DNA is TGCAGTGCTAGAGCTGCTAGCGGGAGATGGGGTGGGCAGTTCTTC.

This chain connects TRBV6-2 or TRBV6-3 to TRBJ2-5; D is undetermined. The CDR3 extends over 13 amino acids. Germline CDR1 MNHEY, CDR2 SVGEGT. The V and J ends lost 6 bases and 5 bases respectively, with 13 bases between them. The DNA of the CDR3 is TGTGCCAGCAGGAACAGTGCTTTGGAGACCCAGTACTTC. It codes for CASRNSALETQYF.

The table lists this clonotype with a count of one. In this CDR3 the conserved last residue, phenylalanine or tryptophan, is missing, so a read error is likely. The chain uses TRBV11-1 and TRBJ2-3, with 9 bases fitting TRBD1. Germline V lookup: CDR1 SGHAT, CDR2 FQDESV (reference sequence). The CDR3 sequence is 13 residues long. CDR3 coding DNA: TGTGCGAGCAGAGGGACAGGGAAGGATACGCAGTATTAT. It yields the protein CASRGTGKDTQYY.

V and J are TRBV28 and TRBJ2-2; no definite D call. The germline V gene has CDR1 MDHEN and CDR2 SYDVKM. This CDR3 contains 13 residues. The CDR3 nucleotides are TGTGCTAGCTGTTTAAGCAACACCGGGGAGCTGTTTTTT. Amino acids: CASCLSNTGELFF.

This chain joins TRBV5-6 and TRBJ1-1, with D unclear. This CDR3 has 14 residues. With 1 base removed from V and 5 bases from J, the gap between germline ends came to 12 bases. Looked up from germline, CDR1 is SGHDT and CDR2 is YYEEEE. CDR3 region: CASSLLGIKTEAFF. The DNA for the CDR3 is TGTGCCAGCAGCTTGCTCGGGATCAAAACTGAAGCTTTCTTT.

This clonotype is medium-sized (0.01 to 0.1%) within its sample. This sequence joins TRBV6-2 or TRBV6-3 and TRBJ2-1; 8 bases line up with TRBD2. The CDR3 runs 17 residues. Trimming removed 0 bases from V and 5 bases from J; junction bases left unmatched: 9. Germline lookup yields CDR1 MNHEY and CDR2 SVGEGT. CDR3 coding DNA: TGTGCCAGCAGTTACTCGCGGGGGGACGACAACCACAATGAGCAGTTCTTC. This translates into CASSYSRGDDNHNEQFF.

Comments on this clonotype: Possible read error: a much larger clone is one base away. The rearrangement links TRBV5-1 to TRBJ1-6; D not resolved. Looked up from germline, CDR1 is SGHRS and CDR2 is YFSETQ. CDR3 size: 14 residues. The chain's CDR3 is CASRRSRDNSPLQF. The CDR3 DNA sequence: TGCGCCAGCAGACGTTCCCGGGATAATTCACCCCTCCAGTTT.

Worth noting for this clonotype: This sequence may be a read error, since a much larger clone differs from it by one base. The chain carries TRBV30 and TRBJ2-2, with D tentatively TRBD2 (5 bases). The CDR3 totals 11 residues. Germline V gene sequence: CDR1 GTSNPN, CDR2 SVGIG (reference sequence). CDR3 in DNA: TGTGCCTGGAGTGTCACCGGGAAGCTGTTTTTT. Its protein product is CAWSVTGKLFF. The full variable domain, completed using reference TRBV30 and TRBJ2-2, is SQTIHQWPATLVQPVGSPLSLECTVEGTSNPNLYWYRQAAGRGLQLLFYSVGIGQISSEVPQNLSASRPQDRQFILSSKKLLLSDSGFYLCAWSVTGKLFFGEGSRLTVL.

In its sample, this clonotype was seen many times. CDR3 sequence: CSAQPTPGGVYSNQPQHF. The CDR3 region has the DNA TGCAGTGCTCAACCTACCCCCGGGGGGGTTTATAGCAATCAGCCCCAGCATTTT. This rearrangement joins TRBV20-1 to TRBJ1-5; D may be TRBD1 (5 bases). Trimming took 5 bases from V and 0 from J, leaving 23 bases between them. Germline CDR1 is DFQATT and CDR2 is SNEGSKA (reference sequence). The length of the CDR3 is 18 residues.

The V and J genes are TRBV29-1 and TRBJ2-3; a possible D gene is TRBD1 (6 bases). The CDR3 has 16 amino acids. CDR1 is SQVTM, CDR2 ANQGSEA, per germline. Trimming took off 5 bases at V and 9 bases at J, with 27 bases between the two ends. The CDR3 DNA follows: TGCAGCGTTAAACCCCTCAACAGGGAATGGGGAGAAACGCAGTATTTT. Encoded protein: CSVKPLNREWGETQYF.

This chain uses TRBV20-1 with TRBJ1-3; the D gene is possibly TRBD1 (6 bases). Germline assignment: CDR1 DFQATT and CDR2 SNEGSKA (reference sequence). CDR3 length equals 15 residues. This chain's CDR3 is CNGSAGAVSGNTIYF. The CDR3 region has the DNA TGCAATGGTAGCGCAGGGGCTGTGTCTGGAAACACCATATATTTT.